This entry describes one T cell receptor beta chain. The sample holds many counts of this clonotype. What antigen it recognizes has not been identified. No base qualities exist here, and no much larger clone lies one base off it. The protocol used for the library was RT-PCR. Reads for this sample came from an Illumina HiSeq 2500. TCRdb reran the public reads through fastp at Q25 and MiXCR, keeping productive beta chains. Each CDR3 protein gets just one entry, which takes the most common genes and DNA from the rows behind it. The sample includes 600,000 to 700,000 distinct CDR3 sequences, with about 15% observed a single time. The top ten clonotypes cover about 7.4% of the sample. This entry belongs to a study of response to subunit inactivated influenza vaccine (dated by TCRdb to the late 2010s). For the wider study: Deep quantitative T cell receptor repertoire profiling was used in the study to track responses to a trivalent subunit inactivated influenza vaccine. Findings and caveats that apply to the study as a whole: The authors suggested that each seasonal influenza vaccination may recruit only a limited number of new T cells.

The source of this sequence is a middle-aged man who received an inactivated influenza vaccine. Donor details come from another sample of the same person, matched by shared clones. Sequenced material: PBMCs from blood, taken less than 15 days before vaccination.

CDR3 loop: CAWSTAGTVKYYGYTF. In nucleotides, the sequence is TGTGCCTGGAGTACGGCAGGGACAGTAAAGTACTATGGCTACACCTTC. Recombination joined TRBV30 with TRBJ1-2, and TRBD1 matches 7 of the central bases. The germline V gene (reference sequence) provides CDR1 GTSNPN and CDR2 SVGIG. Spanning cysteine to phenylalanine, the CDR3 consists of 16 amino acids. The sequence is cut down to CDR3 DNA, 48 bases in frame from base 1. The germline V end is reduced by 2 bases and the J end by 3 bases; junction bases left unmatched: 12.